Each of the 15 T cell receptor beta chains below was sequenced from the same sample in a study of T cells in Graves' hyperthyroidism and ophthalmopathy. There were TCR beta CDR3 regions amplified from RNA transcripts. HTBI primers were used for first-round RT-PCR of the TCR CDR3. TCRdb passed the multiplex PCR reads through MiXCR, listing each CDR3 protein once. The sample has 650,000 to 700,000 distinct CDR3 sequences; 15% to 20% are singletons. The specimen was blood. Source of these receptors: a man aged 45-65 years with Graves' hyperthyroidism.

Worth noting for this clonotype: Possible read error: a much larger clone is one base away. The CDR3 spells CAWGKGAGANVLTF. CDR3 bases: TGTGCCTGGGGAAAGGGGGCTGGGGCCAACGTCCTGACTTTC. The genes are TRBV30 and TRBJ2-6, with D tentatively TRBD1 (6 bases). There are 14 residues in the CDR3. The germline V gene encodes CDR1 GTSNPN and CDR2 SVGIG (reference sequence). V gave up 5 bases and J gave up 2 bases, with 10 bases separating them.

This clonotype was counted at least ten times. This chain joins TRBV6-1 and TRBJ2-5; TRBD2 might be the D (6 bases). The V and J ends lost 6 bases and 4 bases respectively, with 15 bases between them. Germline assignment: CDR1 MNHNS and CDR2 SASEGT. The CDR3 spans 14 residues. In DNA form, the CDR3 reads TGTGCCAGCAGCCCTAATAGCGGCGGAGAGACCCAGTACTTC. This gives the protein CASSPNSGGETQYF.

This clonotype was observed many times. V is TRBV7-2 and J is TRBJ2-5; TRBD2 agrees at 10 bases. This CDR3 has 16 amino acids. In germline, CDR1 is SGHTA, CDR2 FQGNSA. V was clipped by 2 bases and J by 4 bases; unmatched bases: 7. The CDR3 DNA reads as TGTGCCAGCAGCTTATTCGCTAGCGGGAGTGGAGAGACCCAGTACTTC. Translation: CASSLFASGSGETQYF.

This clonotype was observed many times. The chain joins TRBV19 to TRBJ1-2, with D uncertain. Trimming took off 5 bases at V and 0 bases at J, with 16 bases between the two ends. From germline, CDR1 is LNHDA and CDR2 SQIVND (reference sequence). The CDR3 has 16 amino acids. The CDR3 nucleotides read TGTGCCAGTAGTTCGTTGGACGTATTATCTAACTATGGCTACACCTTC. Its translation is CASSSLDVLSNYGYTF.

This clonotype was counted many times. This sequence joins TRBV28 and TRBJ2-3; D is ambiguous. The CDR3 loop spans 15 amino acids. Trimming stripped 4 bases from V and 1 base from J, with 12 bases between. The germline gives CDR1 MDHEN, CDR2 SYDVKM. The chain's CDR3 is CASSSSRSGTDTQYF. DNA for the CDR3: TGTGCCAGCAGTTCATCCAGGTCAGGCACAGATACGCAGTATTTT.

The chain is built from TRBV20-1 and TRBJ2-1; 11 positions match TRBD2. Per the germline V gene, CDR1 is DFQATT and CDR2 is SNEGSKA (reference sequence). The CDR3 contains 14 residues. The CDR3 sequence is CGVPLAGEINEQFF. DNA for the CDR3: TGCGGTGTTCCACTAGCGGGAGAGATCAATGAGCAGTTCTTC.

J is TRBJ2-1 and V is TRBV5-1, with 14 bases lining up with TRBD2. CDR1 and CDR2 from the germline V gene are SGHRS and YFSETQ. The CDR3 runs to 18 residues. Germline trimming cut 3 bases from V and 3 bases from J; bases unmatched to any gene: 8. The CDR3, as DNA: TGCGCCAGCAGCTCCGGGACTAGCGGGAGATCCGGCTACAATGAGCAGTTCTTC. It is translated as CASSSGTSGRSGYNEQFF.

This rearrangement joins TRBV27 to TRBJ1-1; a weak D match, TRBD1 (5 bases). The germline V gene has CDR1 MNHEY and CDR2 SMNVEV (reference sequence). This CDR3 is 15 amino acids long. The V gene lost 4 bases and the J gene lost 7 bases, with 19 bases spanning the gap. The DNA of the CDR3 is TGTGCCAGCAGTTCACTTCGTAGACAGCCTCTTGAAGCTTTCTTT. Protein: CASSSLRRQPLEAFF.

The chain couples TRBV28 to TRBJ2-7, with 7 bases identical to TRBD2. Per germline, CDR1 MDHEN and CDR2 SYDVKM. V lost 3 bases and J lost 0; bases outside the gene matches: 8. This CDR3 has 16 residues. The CDR3 region has the DNA TGTGCCAGCAGTTTTCCTAGCGGTTCTAGCTCCTACGAGCAGTACTTC. This translates into CASSFPSGSSSYEQYF.

This clonotype was counted a few times. The V call is TRBV28, the J call TRBJ2-7, with TRBD2 as a possible D gene (6 bases). The CDR3 totals 14 residues. V lost 6 bases to trimming and J lost 2 bases, with 14 bases between them. Germline assignment: CDR1 MDHEN and CDR2 SYDVKM. The CDR3 DNA reads as TGTGCCAGCAGCCCTTGGGACTCGGCCTACGAGCAGTACTTC. Its protein is CASSPWDSAYEQYF. Supplemented by reference TRBV28 and TRBJ2-7, the full variable domain reads DVKVTQSSRYLVKRTGEKVFLECVQDMDHENMFWYRQDPGLGLRLIYFSYDVKMKEKGDIPEGYSVSREKKERFSLILESASTNQTSMYLCASSPWDSAYEQYFGPGTRLTVT.

The chain recombines TRBV7-2 with TRBJ2-3; TRBD2 matches 10 bases. V was clipped by 1 base and J by 4 bases; unmatched bases: 11. The germline V gene has CDR1 SGHTA and CDR2 FQGNSA. The CDR3 contains 18 residues. This chain's CDR3 is CASSLVIAGGLPPDTQYF. In DNA form, the CDR3 reads TGTGCCAGCAGCTTAGTAATAGCGGGAGGCTTACCCCCAGATACGCAGTATTTT.

The V and J genes are TRBV20-1 and TRBJ2-7; TRBD1 matches at 11 bases. CDR3 length equals 15 residues. V trimming: 6 bases; J trimming: 7 bases; junction bases outside the gene matches: 14. Germline loops: CDR1 DFQATT, CDR2 SNEGSKA (reference sequence). CDR3 loop: CSAMKGDRGTSEQYF. CDR3 coding DNA: TGCAGTGCGATGAAGGGGGACAGGGGGACGAGTGAGCAGTACTTC.

This clonotype was seen a few times. The genes are TRBV4-1 and TRBJ2-5, with 7 bases matching TRBD2. V lost 2 bases and J lost 2; bases outside the gene matches: 2. Germline V gives CDR1 MGHRA, CDR2 YSYEKL. CDR3 length: 14 residues. CDR3 amino acids: CASSQNSGQETQYF. Here the CDR3 DNA reads TGCGCCAGCAGCCAAAATAGCGGGCAAGAGACCCAGTACTTC.

This chain links TRBV18 with TRBJ1-1; D possibly corresponds to TRBD1 (5 bases). There are 15 residues in the CDR3. Germline CDR1 reads KGHSH; CDR2 reads LQKENI. The ends were cut back, 6 bases at V and 1 base at J, with 15 bases in the middle. The CDR3 loop reads CASSQSGQTNTEAFF. CDR3 nucleotides: TGTGCCAGCTCCCAATCGGGGCAGACGAACACTGAAGCTTTCTTT.

This clonotype came up a few times. The chain joins TRBV6-4 to TRBJ1-3, with a weak D call TRBD1 (5 bases). This CDR3 is built from 13 residues. V shed 6 bases and J shed 11 bases, with 17 bases lying between them. Germline values: CDR1 MRHNA, CDR2 SNTAGT. CDR3 amino acids: CASSPGTRTAIYF. CDR3 in DNA: TGTGCCAGCAGCCCCGGGACGCGGACCGCCATATATTTT.